Following are 18 T cell receptor beta chains from one sample sequenced in a study of blood T cells in healthy people across ages. A second PCR, run for roughly 7 to 11 cycles, used a sample-barcoded 5' primer plus a J-beta primer mix. Via MiXCR, TCRdb re-called the 5' RACE reads, giving one row per CDR3 protein. The table records about 1 million distinct CDR3 sequences, under 45% of them present only once. The sample comprised blood. The receptors shown here come from a woman aged 55-75 years in good health.

The rearrangement links TRBV9 to TRBJ1-4; D gene unclear. V lost 0 bases and J 4 bases, leaving 7 bases between the germline ends. This CDR3 contains 14 residues. The germline V gene has CDR1 SGDLS and CDR2 YYNGEE. CDR3 residues: CASSVGDYNEKLFF. The CDR3 DNA reads TGTGCCAGCAGCGTAGGAGACTATAATGAAAAACTGTTTTTT.

This clonotype was counted a few times. CDR3 sequence: CSVELADNEQYF. CDR3 coding DNA: TGCAGCGTTGAATTGGCGGACAATGAGCAGTACTTC. The V and J genes are TRBV29-1 and TRBJ2-5; TRBD1 is a possible D gene (5 bases). CDR1 and CDR2 from the germline V gene are SQVTM and ANQGSEA. V was shortened by 2 bases and J by 11 bases, with 15 bases between the two germline ends. CDR3 length: 12 residues.

This clonotype was picked up a small number of times. The chain joins TRBV3-1 to TRBJ2-7, with D hard to call. This CDR3 is 13 amino acids long. Trimming removed 4 bases from V and 6 bases from J, with 13 bases in between. Germline-derived CDR1 and CDR2 are LGHDT and YNNKEL (reference sequence). CDR3 sequence: CASSPLWIGEQYF. The CDR3 DNA reads as TGTGCCAGCAGCCCCCTCTGGATCGGCGAGCAGTACTTC.

The rearrangement uses TRBV9 and TRBJ2-1; D might be TRBD1 (5 bases). The CDR3 loop spans 13 amino acids. Germline values: CDR1 SGDLS, CDR2 YYNGEE. V lost 7 bases, J lost 9 bases, and 17 bases lay in between. The CDR3 region is CASDEGASIEQFF. The CDR3 DNA sequence: TGTGCCAGCGATGAAGGGGCAAGTATTGAGCAGTTCTTC.

On this clonotype: This likely came from a read error, as a far larger clone is one base away. CDR3 amino acids: CTSSPSTDTQYF. The CDR3 nucleotides read TGTACCAGCAGCCCAAGCACAGATACGCAGTATTTT. The genes are TRBV7-2 and TRBJ2-3; D remains ambiguous. Germline CDR1 SGHTA, CDR2 FQGNSA. The CDR3 is 12 amino acids. Trimming stripped 5 bases from V and 0 bases from J, with 3 bases between.

The chain employs TRBV7-2 and TRBJ2-1; the D is unclear. Germline V lookup: CDR1 SGHTA, CDR2 FQGNSA. The CDR3 is 15 residues long. Trimming left V 1 base short and J 3 bases short, with 10 bases between. DNA for the CDR3: TGTGCCAGCAGCTTAGAAAGCGCCAGCTACAATGAGCAGTTCTTC. Residues: CASSLESASYNEQFF.

The genes are TRBV6-5 and TRBJ1-2, with 9 bases fitting TRBD1. Germline assignment: CDR1 MNHEY and CDR2 SVGAGI. The V gene end was trimmed by 4 bases and the J gene end by 5 bases; junction bases not matched to a gene: 14. This CDR3 has 17 amino acids. The CDR3 reads CASSFTGGGLDSYGYTF. The CDR3, as DNA: TGTGCCAGCAGTTTTACAGGGGGCGGTTTGGATTCGTATGGCTACACCTTC.

There are a few counts of this clonotype. The V gene is TRBV3-1, the J gene TRBJ2-1; D possibly corresponds to TRBD1 (6 bases). Germline CDR1 reads LGHDT; CDR2 reads YNNKEL (reference sequence). This CDR3 has 14 residues. V was pared by 1 base and J by 7 bases, with 11 bases between. The CDR3 region is CASSQVGGGNEQFF. The CDR3 nucleotides are TGTGCCAGCAGCCAAGTAGGGGGTGGGAATGAGCAGTTCTTC.

This clonotype has only a few counts. The chain has TRBV7-9 and TRBJ2-4; 8 nucleotides match TRBD1. This CDR3 has 14 amino acids. Germline loops: CDR1 SEHNR, CDR2 FQNEAQ (reference sequence). The V gene end was trimmed by 3 bases and the J gene end by 7 bases; junction bases not matched to a gene: 5. CDR3 coding DNA: TGTGCCAGCAGCTTGGGACAGGCATATAACATTCAGTACTTC. It specifies CASSLGQAYNIQYF.

This rearrangement joins TRBV7-8 to TRBJ2-3, with 11 nucleotides matching TRBD2. The ends lost 1 base at V and 2 bases at J; junction bases unmatched: 2. Germline CDR1 reads SGHVS; CDR2 reads FQNEAQ. The CDR3 sequence is 16 residues long. CDR3 in amino acids: CASSLETSGTTDTQYF. The DNA of the CDR3 is TGTGCCAGCAGCTTAGAGACTAGCGGGACCACAGATACGCAGTATTTT. Complete variable domain (other parts from reference TRBV7-8 and TRBJ2-3): GAGVSQSPRYKVAKRGQDVALRCDPISGHVSLFWYQQALGQGPEFLTYFQNEAQLDKSGLPSDRFFAERPEGSVSTLKIQRTQQEDSAVYLCASSLETSGTTDTQYFGPGTRLTVL.

The rearrangement uses TRBV7-9 and TRBJ1-4, with a possible D match to TRBD1 (5 bases). From germline, CDR1 is SEHNR and CDR2 FQNEAQ (reference sequence). The CDR3 is 14 residues long. The ends were cut back, 2 bases at V and 8 bases at J, with 12 bases in the middle. The DNA of the CDR3 is TGTGCCAGCAGCTTAACCAGGGCGGAGGAAAAACTGTTTTTT. This gives the protein CASSLTRAEEKLFF.

Concerning this clonotype: A read error may be the cause here, since a much bigger clone is one base away. This chain's CDR3 is CASSSDGVEFF. CDR3 in DNA: TGTGCCAGCAGTTCGGACGGGGTGGAGTTCTTC. The V and J genes are TRBV6-5 and TRBJ2-1; weak D call: TRBD2 (5 bases). Trimming pared 4 bases from V and 14 bases from J, leaving 12 bases between. The germline gives CDR1 MNHEY, CDR2 SVGAGI. This CDR3 has 11 residues.

The genes are TRBV29-1 and TRBJ2-7; TRBD2 matches at 7 bases. The CDR3 has 13 amino acids. From germline, CDR1 is SQVTM and CDR2 ANQGSEA. V was pared by 5 bases and J by 6 bases, with 10 bases of the junction left unmatched. The CDR3 DNA reads as TGCAGCGTTTCCCTGGGGGGGGTCTCCGAGCAGTACTTC. It translates to CSVSLGGVSEQYF.

J is TRBJ1-2 and V is TRBV20-1, with D maybe TRBD1 (5 bases). The CDR3 length is 16 residues. Trimming pared 3 bases from V and 8 bases from J, leaving 25 bases between. Germline CDR1 is DFQATT and CDR2 is SNEGSKA (reference sequence). DNA of the CDR3: TGCAGTGCTAGCATGACCGGGACTTACAATCCTGGGGGCTACACCTTC. Its protein is CSASMTGTYNPGGYTF.

J is TRBJ1-1 and V is TRBV29-1; 8 bases fit TRBD1. The trim removed 6 bases at V and 2 bases at J, leaving 2 bases unmatched. This CDR3 is built from 12 residues. Germline loops: CDR1 SQVTM, CDR2 ANQGSEA. Here the CDR3 DNA reads TGCAGCGTGGGACAGGCAAACACTGAAGCTTTCTTT. Its translation is CSVGQANTEAFF.

The CDR3 nucleotides read TGTGCCAGCAGCAGACACGGGGGTGGGACTGAAGCTTTCTTT. It is translated as CASSRHGGGTEAFF. The chain combines TRBV6-2 or TRBV6-3 with TRBJ1-1; weak D call: TRBD1 (5 bases). Trimming removed 6 bases from V and 5 bases from J, with 16 bases in between. Germline V gene lookup returns CDR1 MNHEY and CDR2 SVGEGT. This CDR3 contains 14 residues.

In this sample, this clonotype turned up a few times. The genes are TRBV6-6 and TRBJ1-1; D is unresolved. This CDR3 is 13 amino acids long. Germline assignment: CDR1 MNHNY and CDR2 SVGAGI (reference sequence). The V and J ends lost 0 bases and 4 bases respectively, with 6 bases between them. CDR3 in DNA: TGTGCCAGCAGTTACTCGACGGGCACTGAAGCTTTCTTT. Residues: CASSYSTGTEAFF.

The genes are TRBV28 and TRBJ2-5; D ambiguous. V gave up 5 bases and J gave up 3 bases, with 19 bases separating them. This CDR3 is 16 amino acids long. Germline lookup yields CDR1 MDHEN and CDR2 SYDVKM. The CDR3 loop reads CASSHLTPAIKETQYF. CDR3 coding DNA: TGTGCCAGCAGTCACCTAACCCCGGCAATTAAAGAGACCCAGTACTTC.